The clone carrying this T cell receptor (beta chain) was observed a few times. PCR was performed using 60 Vbeta and 13 Jbeta primers. Only in-frame clones appear in the TCRdb table, and some are missing; sequencing was by immunoSEQ multiplex PCR. Here the sample spans 120,000 or so clones, around 72% being singletons. This CDR3 contains 15 residues. CDR1 MGHDK and CDR2 SYGVNS come from the germline V gene. The junction had 11 bases not matched to a gene; V was cut back by 10 bases and J by 1 base. This entry comes from a study of cytomegalovirus exposure and HLA in healthy donors. The sequence came from a woman in her fifties or sixties in good health and CMV-seropositive. The chain has TRBV25-1 and TRBJ2-7; 9 bases match TRBD1. The sequencing input was PBMCs. The CDR3 coding sequence is TGTGCCACCCCTAACCGGGACAGGGAATCCTACGAGCAGTACTTC. Translating it yields CATPNRDRESYEQYF.